This T cell receptor (beta chain) came from a study of glioma-infiltrating T cells. With 2 bases removed from V and 5 bases from J, the gap between germline ends came to 16 bases. Germline V CDR1 and CDR2: SGHTA, FQGNSA. The CDR3 extends over 15 amino acids. This clonotype was observed once. The iRepertoire nested amplicon-rescue multiplex PCR amplified TCR alpha and beta CDR3s from RNA. Each CDR3 protein is one row after TCRdb ran MiXCR on the multiplex PCR reads. The table lists approximately 90,000 distinct CDR3 sequences, roughly 23% of them singletons. V gene TRBV7-2 combines with J gene TRBJ2-7, with a possible D match to TRBD2 (7 bases). The specimen sequenced was glioma tissue, nonneoplastic brain tissue, or PBMCs (not recorded which). The sequence derives from a human donor with low-grade glioma or glioblastoma, undergoing nonglioma brain surgery, or in good health (not recorded which). The CDR3, as DNA: TGTGCCAGCAGCTTACGACAGGTGGGGGGGGACGAGCAGTACTTC. Protein product: CASSLRQVGGDEQYF.